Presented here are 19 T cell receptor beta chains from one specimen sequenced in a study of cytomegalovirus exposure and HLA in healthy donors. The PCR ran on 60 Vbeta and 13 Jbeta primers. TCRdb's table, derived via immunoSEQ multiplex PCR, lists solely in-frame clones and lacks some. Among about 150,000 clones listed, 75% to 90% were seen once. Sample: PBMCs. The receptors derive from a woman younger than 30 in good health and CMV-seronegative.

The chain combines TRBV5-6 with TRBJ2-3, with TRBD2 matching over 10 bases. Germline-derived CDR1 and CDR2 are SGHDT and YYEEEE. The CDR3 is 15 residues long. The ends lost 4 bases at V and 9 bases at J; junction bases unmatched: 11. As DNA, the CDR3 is TGTGCCAGCAGCGCATTAGCGGGGGGATTTGGGACGCAGTATTTT. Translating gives CASSALAGGFGTQYF.

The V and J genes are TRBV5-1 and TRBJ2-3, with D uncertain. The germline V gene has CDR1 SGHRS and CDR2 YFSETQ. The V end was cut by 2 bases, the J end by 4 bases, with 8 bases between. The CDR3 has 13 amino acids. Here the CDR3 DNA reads TGCGCCAGCAGCTTTGGAGACCCAGATACGCAGTATTTT. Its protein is CASSFGDPDTQYF.

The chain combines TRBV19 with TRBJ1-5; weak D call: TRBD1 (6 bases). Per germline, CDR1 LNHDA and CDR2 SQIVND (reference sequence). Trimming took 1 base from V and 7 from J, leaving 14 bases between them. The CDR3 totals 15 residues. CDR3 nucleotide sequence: TGTGCCAGTAGTATAGCAAGCAGGGGCGCCCAGCCCCAGCATTTT. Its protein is CASSIASRGAQPQHF.

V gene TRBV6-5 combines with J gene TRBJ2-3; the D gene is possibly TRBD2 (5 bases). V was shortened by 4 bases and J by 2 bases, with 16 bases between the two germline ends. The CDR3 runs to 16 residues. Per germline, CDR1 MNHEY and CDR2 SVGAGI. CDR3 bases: TGTGCCAGCAGTTCTATACTAGACTACTCCACAGATACGCAGTATTTT. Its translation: CASSSILDYSTDTQYF.

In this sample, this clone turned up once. CDR3 in amino acids: CASSGGTYGYTF. The CDR3 region has the DNA TGCGCCAGCTCAGGGGGCACGTATGGCTACACCTTC. This chain connects TRBV5-1 to TRBJ1-2, with 8 nucleotides matching TRBD1. Unmatched junction bases numbered 4, after V lost 7 bases and J lost 5 bases. Germline lookup yields CDR1 SGHRS and CDR2 YFSETQ. There are 12 residues in the CDR3.

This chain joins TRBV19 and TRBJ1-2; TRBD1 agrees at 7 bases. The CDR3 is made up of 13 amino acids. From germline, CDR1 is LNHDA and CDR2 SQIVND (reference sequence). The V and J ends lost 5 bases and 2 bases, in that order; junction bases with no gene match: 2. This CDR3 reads CASSRDRNYGYTF. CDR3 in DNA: TGTGCCAGTAGTCGGGACAGAAACTATGGCTACACCTTC.

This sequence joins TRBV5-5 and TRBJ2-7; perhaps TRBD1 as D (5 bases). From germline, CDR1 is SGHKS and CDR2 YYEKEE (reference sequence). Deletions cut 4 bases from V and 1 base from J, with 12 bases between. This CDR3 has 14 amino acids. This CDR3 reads CASSIVRASYEQYF. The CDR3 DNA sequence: TGTGCCAGCAGCATTGTCAGGGCGTCCTACGAGCAGTACTTC.

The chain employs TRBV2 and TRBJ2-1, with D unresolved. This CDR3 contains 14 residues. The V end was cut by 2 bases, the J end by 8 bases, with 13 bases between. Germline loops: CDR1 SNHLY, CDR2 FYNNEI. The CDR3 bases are TGTGCCAGCAGTGAACAGGTCCAGCTGGATGAGCAGTTCTTC. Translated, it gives CASSEQVQLDEQFF.

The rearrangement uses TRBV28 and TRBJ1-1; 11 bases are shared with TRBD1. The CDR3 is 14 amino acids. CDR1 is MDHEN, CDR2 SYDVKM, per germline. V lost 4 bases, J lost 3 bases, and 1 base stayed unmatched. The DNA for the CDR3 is TGTGCCAGCAGTTCGGGACAGGGGGACACTGAAGCTTTCTTT. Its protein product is CASSSGQGDTEAFF.

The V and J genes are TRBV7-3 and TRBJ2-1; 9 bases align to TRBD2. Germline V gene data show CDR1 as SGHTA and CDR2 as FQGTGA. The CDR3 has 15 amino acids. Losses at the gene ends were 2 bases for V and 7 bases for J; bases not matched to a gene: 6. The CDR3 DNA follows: TGTGCCAGCAGCTTACGCGGGAGGGCCGGTAATGAGCAGTTCTTC. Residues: CASSLRGRAGNEQFF.

CDR3 in DNA: TGTGCCAGCAGTTATCGGGACAGGGGTGGGGGGACCCAGTACTTC. Its protein product is CASSYRDRGGGTQYF. V gene TRBV6-5 combines with J gene TRBJ2-5; 10 positions agree with TRBD1. Germline values: CDR1 MNHEY, CDR2 SVGAGI. The J segment lost 7 bases and the V segment lost 3 bases, leaving 8 bases of the junction unmatched. The CDR3 contains 15 residues.

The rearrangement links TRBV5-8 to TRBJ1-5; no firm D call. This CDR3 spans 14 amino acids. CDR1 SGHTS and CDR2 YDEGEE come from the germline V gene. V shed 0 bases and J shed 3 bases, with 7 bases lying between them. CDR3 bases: TGTGCCAGCAGCTTGGGGCAGATCAATCAGCCCCAGCATTTT. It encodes CASSLGQINQPQHF.

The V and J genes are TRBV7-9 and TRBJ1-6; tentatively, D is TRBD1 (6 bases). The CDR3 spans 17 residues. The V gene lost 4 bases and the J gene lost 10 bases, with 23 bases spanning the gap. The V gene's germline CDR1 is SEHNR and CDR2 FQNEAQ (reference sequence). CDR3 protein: CASSSQTGLKLGSPLHF. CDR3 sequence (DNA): TGTGCCAGCAGCTCTCAGACAGGCCTGAAGCTGGGATCACCCCTCCACTTT.

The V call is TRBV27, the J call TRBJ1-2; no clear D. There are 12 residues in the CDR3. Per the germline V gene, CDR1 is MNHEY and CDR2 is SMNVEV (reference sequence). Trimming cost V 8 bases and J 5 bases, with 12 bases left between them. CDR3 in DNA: TGTGCCAGCGGGAGACCTGGGTATGGCTACACCTTC. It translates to CASGRPGYGYTF.

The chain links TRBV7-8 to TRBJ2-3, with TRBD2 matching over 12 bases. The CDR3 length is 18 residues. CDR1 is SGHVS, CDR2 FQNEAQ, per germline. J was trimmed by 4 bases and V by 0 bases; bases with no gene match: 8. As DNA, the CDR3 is TGTGCCAGCAGCTTAGCGGTGGCTAGCGGGGGGGCCGCAGATACGCAGTATTTT. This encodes CASSLAVASGGAADTQYF.

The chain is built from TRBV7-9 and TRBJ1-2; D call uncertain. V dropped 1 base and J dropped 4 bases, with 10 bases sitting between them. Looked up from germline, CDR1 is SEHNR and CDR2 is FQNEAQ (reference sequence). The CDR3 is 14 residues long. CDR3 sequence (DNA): TGTGCCAGCAGCTTAGAACGAGGATTCTATGGCTACACCTTC. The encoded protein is CASSLERGFYGYTF.

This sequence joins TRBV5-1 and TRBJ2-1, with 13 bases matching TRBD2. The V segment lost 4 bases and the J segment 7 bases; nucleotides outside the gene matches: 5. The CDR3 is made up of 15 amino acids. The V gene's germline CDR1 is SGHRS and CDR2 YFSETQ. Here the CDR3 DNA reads TGCGCCAGCAGCGTACTAGCGGGGGGGCAAAATGAGCAGTTCTTC. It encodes CASSVLAGGQNEQFF.

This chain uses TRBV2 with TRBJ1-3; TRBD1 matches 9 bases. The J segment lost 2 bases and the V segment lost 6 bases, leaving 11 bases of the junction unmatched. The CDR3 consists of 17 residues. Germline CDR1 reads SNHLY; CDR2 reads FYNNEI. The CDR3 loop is CASSALDRGSAGNTIYF. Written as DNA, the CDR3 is TGTGCCAGCAGCGCTCTTGACAGGGGGTCGGCTGGAAACACCATATATTTT.

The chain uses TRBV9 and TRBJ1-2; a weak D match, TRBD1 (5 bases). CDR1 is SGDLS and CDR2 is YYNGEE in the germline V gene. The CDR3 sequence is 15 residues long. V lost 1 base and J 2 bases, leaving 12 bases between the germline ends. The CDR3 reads CASSVSGAGNYGYTF. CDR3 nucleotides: TGTGCCAGCAGCGTATCTGGAGCAGGGAACTATGGCTACACCTTC.